One sample yielded the 18 T cell receptor beta chains listed below, sequenced in a study of OX40 agonist ivuxolimab in advanced cancers. Clones were sequenced by immunoSEQ multiplex PCR, and TCRdb holds only the in-frame ones, with some missing. The sample lists tens of thousands of clones; approximately 93% were seen once. Sample: CD4+ or CD8+ T cells sorted from blood, taken in a trial of the OX40 agonist ivuxolimab. These receptors all come from an adult with an advanced solid tumor such as melanoma, head and neck, liver or kidney cancer.

The chain couples TRBV10-3 to TRBJ1-1, with a possible D match to TRBD1 (5 bases). The germline gives CDR1 ENHRY, CDR2 SYGVKD. The CDR3 is 16 residues long. The germline V and J ends were trimmed by 4 bases and 11 bases, with 26 bases remaining between them. This CDR3 reads CAISATWGGAGNYAFF. Here the CDR3 DNA reads TGTGCCATCAGTGCTACCTGGGGAGGGGCGGGGAATTACGCTTTCTTT.

V is TRBV5-4 and J is TRBJ1-2; unclear D gene. This CDR3 is built from 13 residues. Looked up from germline, CDR1 is SGHNT and CDR2 is YYREEE (reference sequence). V was shortened by 0 bases and J by 2 bases, with 5 bases between the two germline ends. The chain's CDR3 is CASSLVQNYGYTF. The CDR3 DNA is TGTGCCAGCAGCTTGGTTCAGAACTATGGCTACACCTTC.

This sequence joins TRBV19 and TRBJ2-5; no definite D call. Trimming took 7 bases from V and 4 from J, leaving 22 bases between them. The CDR3 covers 16 residues. From germline, CDR1 is LNHDA and CDR2 SQIVND (reference sequence). The CDR3 region is CASTPYGRADGETQYF. The CDR3 nucleotides are TGTGCCAGTACCCCATACGGTCGTGCTGATGGAGAGACCCAGTACTTC. Full variable domain (remainder filled in from reference TRBV19 and TRBJ2-5): DGGITQSPKYLFRKEGQNVTLSCEQNLNHDAMYWYRQDPGQGLRLIYYSQIVNDFQKGDIAEGYSVSREKKESFPLTVTSAQKNPTAFYLCASTPYGRADGETQYFGPGTRLLVL.

The J gene is TRBJ2-3, the V gene TRBV4-2; D is tentatively TRBD1 or TRBD2 (5 bases each). This CDR3 is 21 amino acids long. Germline assignment: CDR1 LGHNA and CDR2 YNFKEQ. V was cut by 1 base and J by 2 bases, with 28 bases left in between. This chain's CDR3 is CASSQGFGLLGDQRPTDTQYF. The CDR3 DNA reads TGTGCCAGCAGCCAAGGATTTGGGCTCCTAGGGGACCAGAGACCCACAGATACGCAGTATTTT.

The V call is TRBV5-6, the J call TRBJ2-1; 9 positions agree with TRBD1. Looked up from germline, CDR1 is SGHDT and CDR2 is YYEEEE. After removal of 5 bases from V and 9 bases from J, the junction contained 6 bases not matched to a gene. The CDR3 is 13 amino acids. The CDR3 DNA reads as TGTGCCAGCAGGAGACAGGGGGGGAGTGAGCAGTTCTTC. It translates to CASRRQGGSEQFF. Together with reference TRBV5-6 and TRBJ2-1, the CDR3 gives the full variable domain: DAGVTQSPTHLIKTRGQQVTLRCSPKSGHDTVSWYQQALGQGPQFIFQYYEEEERQRGNFPDRFSGHQFPNYSSELNVNALLLGDSALYLCASRRQGGSEQFFGPGTRLTVL.

The genes are TRBV28 and TRBJ2-6, with 10 nucleotides matching TRBD2. The CDR3 loop spans 17 amino acids. CDR1 and CDR2 from the germline V gene are MDHEN and SYDVKM. The trim removed 6 bases at V and 0 bases at J, leaving 5 bases unmatched. The CDR3: CASRGERGGSGANVLTF. CDR3 coding DNA: TGTGCCAGCAGGGGTGAGCGGGGGGGCTCTGGGGCCAACGTCCTGACTTTC.

The chain combines TRBV28 with TRBJ2-7, with D possibly matching TRBD1 (5 bases). Germline CDR1 is MDHEN and CDR2 is SYDVKM. V was pared by 2 bases and J by 3 bases, with 5 bases between. CDR3 length: 12 residues. CDR3 sequence reads: CASSLTGYEQYF. The DNA for the CDR3 is TGTGCCAGCAGTTTAACAGGCTACGAGCAGTACTTC.

This clone appeared a single time. The chain uses TRBV7-9 and TRBJ2-7; D uncertain. From germline, CDR1 is SEHNR and CDR2 FQNEAQ (reference sequence). The CDR3 loop spans 13 amino acids. V was pared by 3 bases and J by 0 bases, with 6 bases between. The CDR3 sequence: CASSFGPSYEQYF. DNA for the CDR3: TGTGCCAGCAGCTTTGGTCCCTCCTACGAGCAGTACTTC.

The chain is built from TRBV2 and TRBJ2-3; the match to TRBD2 covers 9 bases. This CDR3 contains 15 residues. CDR1 and CDR2 (germline): SNHLY, FYNNEI. V trimming: 5 bases; J trimming: 7 bases; junction bases outside the gene matches: 10. The CDR3 DNA is TGTGCCAGCAGTATTAGCGGGAGAGGGGGATATACGCAGTATTTT. Protein sequence: CASSISGRGGYTQYF. Full variable domain (missing parts from reference TRBV2 and TRBJ2-3): EPEVTQTPSHQVTQMGQEVILRCVPISNHLYFYWYRQILGQKVEFLVSFYNNEISEKSEIFDDQFSVERPDGSNFTLKIRSTKLEDSAMYFCASSISGRGGYTQYFGPGTRLTVL.

In DNA form, the CDR3 reads TGTGCCAGTAGTATAGGGAGGGGGAACACTGAAGCTTTCTTT. It is translated as CASSIGRGNTEAFF. The gene calls are TRBV19 and TRBJ1-1; tentatively, D is TRBD1 (5 bases). Trimming took off 1 base at V and 1 base at J, with 7 bases between the two ends. The CDR3 runs to 14 residues. Per the germline V gene, CDR1 is LNHDA and CDR2 is SQIVND (reference sequence).

J is TRBJ1-4 and V is TRBV28; TRBD1 might be the D (5 bases). The CDR3 has 15 amino acids. Per the germline V gene, CDR1 is MDHEN and CDR2 is SYDVKM. Between the trimmed V and J ends, which lost 6 bases and 3 bases, there was a span of 14 bases. Here the CDR3 reads CASSPGGSANEKLFF. Written as DNA, the CDR3 is TGTGCCAGCAGCCCCGGGGGGTCAGCTAATGAAAAACTGTTTTTT.

The gene calls are TRBV18 and TRBJ2-7; a possible D gene is TRBD2 (6 bases). Trimming cost V 0 bases and J 3 bases, with 27 bases left between them. This CDR3 is built from 20 residues. Germline V gene lookup returns CDR1 KGHSH and CDR2 LQKENI. CDR3 sequence: CASSPPNPGLKGWGFYEQYF. CDR3 nucleotides: TGTGCCAGCTCACCACCTAACCCGGGACTCAAAGGTTGGGGTTTCTACGAGCAGTACTTC.

Of note for this clone: The sample contains more than one DNA sequence encoding this CDR3. V usage is TRBV19 and J usage is TRBJ1-5, with D possibly matching TRBD1 (5 bases). V dropped 1 base and J dropped 6 bases, with 13 bases sitting between them. The germline V gene has CDR1 LNHDA and CDR2 SQIVND (reference sequence). CDR3 length: 15 amino acids. This chain's CDR3 is CASSIVGRESQPQHF. For the CDR3, the DNA is TGTGCCAGTAGTATAGTGGGCAGGGAGTCTCAGCCCCAGCATTTT.

This chain links TRBV9 with TRBJ2-1; D call uncertain. The V end was cut by 0 bases, the J end by 6 bases, with 10 bases between. The CDR3 consists of 14 residues. The germline CDR1 and CDR2 sequences are SGDLS and YYNGEE. The CDR3 sequence: CASSVDGLSNEQFF. The CDR3 nucleotides read TGTGCCAGCAGCGTAGATGGGCTCAGCAATGAGCAGTTCTTC.

The rearrangement joins TRBV21-1 to TRBJ1-2. TRBV21-1 is tagged as a pseudogene. This CDR3 spans 15 amino acids. The CDR3, as DNA: TGTGCCAGCAGCAAATCAAGGGAATCCAACTATGGCTACACCTTC. This gives the protein CASSKSRESNYGYTF.

V is TRBV5-6 and J is TRBJ1-5, with D possibly matching TRBD1 (5 bases). This CDR3 comprises 14 residues. The V end was cut by 2 bases, the J end by 7 bases, with 13 bases between. Germline V CDR1 and CDR2: SGHDT, YYEEEE. CDR3 sequence (DNA): TGTGCCAGCAGCTTTAAGGGGATGGGGCAGCCCCAGCATTTT. This translates into CASSFKGMGQPQHF.

The chain recombines TRBV4-1 with TRBJ2-7, with D unclear. Germline V gives CDR1 MGHRA, CDR2 YSYEKL. V was pared by 4 bases and J by 1 base, with 8 bases between. The CDR3 sequence is 13 residues long. The CDR3 coding sequence is TGCGCCAGCAGCCCATACCCTTCCTACGAGCAGTACTTC. Translating it yields CASSPYPSYEQYF.

The rearrangement uses TRBV13 and TRBJ2-1; D is unresolved. V was clipped by 5 bases and J by 4 bases, with 3 bases between them. The CDR3 is made up of 11 amino acids. Germline values: CDR1 PRHDT, CDR2 FYEKMQ (reference sequence). DNA for the CDR3: TGTGCCAGCAGCCGATACAATGAGCAGTTCTTC. Protein sequence: CASSRYNEQFF.